This paragraph covers one T cell receptor beta chain sequence. Its antigen remains unidentified. TCRdb re-called the reads with MiXCR, one entry per CDR3 protein. The table includes about 890,000 distinct CDR3 sequences, 30% to 40% detected once. This entry is derived from a study of T cell repertoires in cytomegalovirus infection. Study context: CMV epitopes in the study were HLA-C-restricted (recently identified) and HLA-B-restricted (well studied). The study's findings and limits: The ex vivo response showed dominance by HLA-C-restricted CMV-specific TCR beta clonotypes.

The CDR3 covers 15 residues. Trimming cost V 1 base and J 8 bases, with 15 bases left between them. CDR1 LNHDA and CDR2 SQIVND come from the germline V gene (reference sequence). The specimen was cultured CD8+ T cells from PBMCs, collected from culture after CMV antigen stimulation. This rearrangement joins TRBV19 to TRBJ2-1, with D perhaps matching TRBD1 (6 bases). This TCR was sampled from a human donor in good health (CMV status not recorded). Some clones in this sample may be carry-over from other donors' samples. The CDR3 spells CASSIGQGWVDEQFF. The CDR3, as DNA: TGTGCCAGTAGTATAGGGCAGGGGTGGGTCGATGAGCAGTTCTTC. Variable domain in full (rest from reference TRBV19 and TRBJ2-1): DGGITQSPKYLFRKEGQNVTLSCEQNLNHDAMYWYRQDPGQGLRLIYYSQIVNDFQKGDIAEGYSVSREKKESFPLTVTSAQKNPTAFYLCASSIGQGWVDEQFFGPGTRLTVL.